This T cell receptor beta chain was found in a study of blood T cell repertoires in COVID-19. Study as a whole: The origin of the acute and convalescent COVID-19 samples was the United States, Italy and Spain. Sources were T cells, B-cell-depleted T cells, or PBMCs; the material itself was cDNA or gDNA.

CDR1 is LGHDT and CDR2 is YNNKEL in the germline V gene (reference sequence). V shed 2 bases and J shed 10 bases, with 6 bases lying between them. This CDR3 contains 12 residues. In the study's own analysis: Estimates of nucleated cell counts were drawn from the amplification of reference gene primers. The method was immunoSEQ multiplex PCR; TCRdb's version includes in-frame clones alone and lacks a portion of them. V and J calls and clone size are given by that table; D and trimming were obtained from the DNA. The sample lists about 160,000 clones, about 83% occurring once. Material for sequencing was peripheral blood. The clonotype was recovered from a man in his sixties with acute or convalescent COVID-19. The chain employs TRBV3-1 (or the pseudogene TRBV3-2) and TRBJ1-6, with D unclear. The CDR3 here is CASSQRESPLHF. CDR3 nucleotide sequence: TGTGCCAGCAGCCAAAGAGAATCACCCCTCCACTTT.